This T cell receptor (beta chain) came from a study of OX40 agonist ivuxolimab in advanced cancers. Study at large: From about 23 to 85 years was the age range, with a mean of 60 years, and approximately 80% were male. Three partial responders included one hepatocellular carcinoma patient and two cutaneous melanoma patients. Prior anti-PD-1, anti-PD-L1 or anti-CTLA-4 therapy did not bar entry, and 30% to 40% had some. Regarding the study as a whole: Clonal expansion by week 6 occurred in CD4+ and CD8+ blood T cells (at 0.1 to 3.0 mg/kg).

TCRdb's table, derived via immunoSEQ multiplex PCR, lists solely in-frame clones and lacks some. The table has almost 35,000 clones, approximately 80% seen once; the top ten hold around 1.4%. The CDR3 length is 14 residues. Trimming at V came to 2 bases and at J to 4 bases, leaving 2 bases not matched to a gene. The V gene's germline CDR1 is MDHEN and CDR2 SYDVKM. On this clone: Its cognate antigen is unknown.

The specimen comprised CD4+ or CD8+ T cells sorted from blood, sampled in a trial of the OX40 agonist ivuxolimab. The clonotype originates from an adult with an advanced solid tumor such as melanoma, head and neck, liver or kidney cancer. The V and J genes are TRBV28 and TRBJ2-4; 7 bases are shared with TRBD2. CDR3 in DNA: TGTGCCAGCAGTTTAACTAGCGCAAAAAACATTCAGTACTTC. This sequence encodes CASSLTSAKNIQYF.